The present T cell receptor beta chain was sequenced within a study of spatial heterogeneity in lung cancer. Study as a whole: Each time, sequencing found more beta-chain sequences than alpha-chain sequences. Whole-study findings and limits: In tumors, expanded intratumoral alpha and beta TCR counts tracked mutation counts.

TCRdb called the 5' RACE reads again in MiXCR, with one record for every CDR3 protein. Seen here are about 10,000 distinct CDR3 sequences, less than 15% observed once, and the top ten hold 10%. Time point here: sample taken at primary tumor resection. Germline CDR1 LNHDA, CDR2 SQIVND (reference sequence). The CDR3 consists of 15 residues. The V end was cut by 1 base, the J end by 2 bases, with 12 bases between. By share, this clonotype ranks as medium-sized. The antigen is not known. Being off target in a library aimed at alpha chains, this beta chain has a size of little meaning. The sample in question was lung tumor tissue, obtained at surgery. The chain couples TRBV19 to TRBJ2-7; D may be TRBD2 (6 bases). The clonotype originates from a male donor with early-stage non-small cell lung cancer. CDR3 in amino acids: CASSIVGGYTYEQYF. In nucleotides, the CDR3 is TGTGCCAGTAGTATAGTTGGGGGGTACACCTACGAGCAGTACTTC.